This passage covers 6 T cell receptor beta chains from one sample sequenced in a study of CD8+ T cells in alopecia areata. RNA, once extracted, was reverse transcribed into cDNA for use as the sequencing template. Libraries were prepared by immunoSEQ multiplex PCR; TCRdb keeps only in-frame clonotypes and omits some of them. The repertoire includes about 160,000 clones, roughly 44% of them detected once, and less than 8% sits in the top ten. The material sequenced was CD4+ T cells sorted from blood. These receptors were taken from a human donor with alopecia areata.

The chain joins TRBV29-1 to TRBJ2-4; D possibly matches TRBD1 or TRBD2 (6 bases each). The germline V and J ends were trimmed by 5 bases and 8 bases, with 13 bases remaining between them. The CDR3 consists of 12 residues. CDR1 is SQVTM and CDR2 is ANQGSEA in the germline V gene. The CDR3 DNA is TGCAGCGTTCTGAAGGAGGGGGACATTCAGTACTTC. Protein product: CSVLKEGDIQYF. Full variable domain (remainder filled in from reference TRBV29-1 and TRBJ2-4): SAVISQKPSRDICQRGTSLTIQCQVDSQVTMMFWYRQQPGQSLTLIATANQGSEATYESGFVIDKFPISRPNLTFSTLTVSNMSPEDSSIYLCSVLKEGDIQYFGAGTRLSVL.

Here the CDR3 reads CSVEDWNMAGANYGYTF. CDR3 nucleotide sequence: TGCAGCGTTGAAGATTGGAACATGGCAGGGGCTAACTATGGCTACACCTTC. This sequence joins TRBV29-1 and TRBJ1-2; possibly TRBD1 for D (6 bases). The CDR3 runs 17 residues. The V gene's germline CDR1 is SQVTM and CDR2 ANQGSEA. Trimming pared 0 bases from V and 0 bases from J, leaving 17 bases between.

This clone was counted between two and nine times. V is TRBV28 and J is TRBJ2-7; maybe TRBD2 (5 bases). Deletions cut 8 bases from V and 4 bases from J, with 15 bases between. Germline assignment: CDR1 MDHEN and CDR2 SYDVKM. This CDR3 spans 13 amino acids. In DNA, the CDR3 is TGTGCCAGCGGATTGGGAGCGGAGTACGAGCAGTACTTC. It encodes CASGLGAEYEQYF. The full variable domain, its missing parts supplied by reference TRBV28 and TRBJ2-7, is DVKVTQSSRYLVKRTGEKVFLECVQDMDHENMFWYRQDPGLGLRLIYFSYDVKMKEKGDIPEGYSVSREKKERFSLILESASTNQTSMYLCASGLGAEYEQYFGPGTRLTVT.

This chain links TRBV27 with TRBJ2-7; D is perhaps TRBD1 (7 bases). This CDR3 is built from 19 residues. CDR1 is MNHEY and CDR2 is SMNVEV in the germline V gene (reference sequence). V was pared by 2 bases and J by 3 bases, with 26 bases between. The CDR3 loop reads CASSLRAGQRTLRGYEQYF. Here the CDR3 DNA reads TGTGCCAGCAGTTTAAGGGCGGGACAGAGAACCCTACGGGGCTACGAGCAGTACTTC.

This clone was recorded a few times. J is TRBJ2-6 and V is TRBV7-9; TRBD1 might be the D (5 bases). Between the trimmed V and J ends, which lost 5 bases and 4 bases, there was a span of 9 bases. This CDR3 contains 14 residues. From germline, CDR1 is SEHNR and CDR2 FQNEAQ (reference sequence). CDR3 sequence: CASSPGSGANVLTF. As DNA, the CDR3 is TGTGCCAGCAGCCCAGGGTCCGGGGCCAACGTCCTGACTTTC.

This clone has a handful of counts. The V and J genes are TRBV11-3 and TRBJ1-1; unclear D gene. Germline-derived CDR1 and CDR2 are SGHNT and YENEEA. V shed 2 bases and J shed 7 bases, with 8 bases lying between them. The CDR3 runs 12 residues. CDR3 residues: CASSLNSNEAFF. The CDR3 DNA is TGTGCCAGCAGCTTAAATTCGAATGAAGCTTTCTTT.